Listed below are T cell receptor beta chains from one sample, sequenced in a study of siplizumab effects on memory and regulatory T cells. The repertoire was sequenced with immunoSEQ multiplex PCR; TCRdb's copy has only in-frame clones and lacks some. The sample lists approximately 82,000 clones, roughly 86% occurring once. The sequenced sample was Tregs sorted from blood. These receptors all stem from a human donor in good health. The CDR3 runs from the conserved cysteine through the conserved F or W. D genes are given only for firm matches. The listing skips clone size in some rows; elsewhere it reads once, few, many or a size class.

v_gene	abundance	d_gene	j_gene	CDR3nt	CDR3aa
TRBV18	NA	TRBD2	TRBJ2-5	TGTGCCAGCTCAGACGGACTAGCGGGGGCAGAGACCCAGTACTTC	CASSDGLAGAETQYF
TRBV20-1	NA	TRBD1	TRBJ2-5	TGCAGTGCTACGGCGACAGGGAAGGACTTC	CSATATGKDF
TRBV18	NA	TRBD1	TRBJ2-1	TGTGCCAGCTCACCACCGAGACAGGGAAACAATGAGCAGTTCTTC	CASSPPRQGNNEQFF
TRBV6-6	NA	NA	TRBJ2-7	TGTGCCAGCAGCGACTCGGGACAACTCACCTACGAGCAGTACTTC	CASSDSGQLTYEQYF
TRBV6-5	NA	NA	TRBJ1-1	TGTGCCAGCAGTTGGGTTGGGGGCCGGGCTTTCTTT	CASSWVGGRAFF
TRBV7-3	NA	TRBD2	TRBJ2-1	TGTGCCAGCAGCCGACAATCCAAATGGACTACCGGGGGGGCCTACAATGAGCAGTTCTTC	CASSRQSKWTTGGAYNEQFF
TRBV5-1	NA	NA	TRBJ2-4	TGCGCCAGCAGTACCGGGGAGAACATTCAGTACTTC	CASSTGENIQYF
TRBV15	NA	NA	TRBJ2-4	TGTGCCACCAGCAGAGATCCAGGGATAGCCAAAAACATTCAGTACTTC	CATSRDPGIAKNIQYF
TRBV7-3	NA	TRBD2	TRBJ2-1	TGTGCCAGCAGCTTAATGTCTGACGGGGGGGCATTCGGCAATGAGCAGTTCTTC	CASSLMSDGGAFGNEQFF
TRBV7-7	many	NA	TRBJ2-7	TGTGCCAGCAGCGTGGGGGAGAACTACGAGCAGTACTTC	CASSVGENYEQYF